These T cell receptor beta chains were read from a single sample in a study of lymphopenia after photon versus proton radiotherapy. The table came from immunoSEQ multiplex PCR; TCRdb's copy has only in-frame clones and leaves some out. The sample includes fewer than 50,000 clones, 65% to 90% of them seen just once. Here the sequenced sample was peripheral blood, taken from a patient treated with photon-based radiotherapy. The receptor set was obtained from a man aged 35 to 55 with gastric cancer. Both conserved end residues are part of each CDR3. The order of the fields is V gene, clone size, J gene, CDR3 protein. Size is omitted from some rows. Given values are once, few, many or a class for expanded clones.

TRBV30	-	TRBJ1-4	CAWSAAREKLFF
TRBV7-9	-	TRBJ1-4	CASSSPGQGTNEKLFF
TRBV19	-	TRBJ1-4	CASSWGAPNEKLFF
TRBV5-1	once	TRBJ2-2	CASRDREWTGELFF
TRBV20-1	-	TRBJ1-4	CSASLGGKLFF
TRBV4-1	-	TRBJ1-4	CASSQEPRPNNEKLFF
TRBV5-1	-	TRBJ2-3	CASSGGTGDTQYF
TRBV6-1	-	TRBJ2-2	CASIARAYTGELFF
TRBV29-1	once	TRBJ2-7	CSAGGGTGPYEQYF
TRBV6-4	-	TRBJ1-2	CASTPEGGSYGYTF
TRBV5-1	-	TRBJ2-6	CASSATGRSGANVLTF
TRBV18	-	TRBJ1-5	CASSPFMTGSNQPQHF
TRBV6-1	-	TRBJ2-1	CASSEAPTGLGYEQFF
TRBV2	once	TRBJ1-1	CASSLRGGGGRAFF
TRBV14	-	TRBJ1-5	CASSQGDIHYQPQHF
TRBV7-9	-	TRBJ2-7	CASSSRGRSNEQYF
TRBV28	-	TRBJ1-5	CASSLAGPGGIRPQHF
TRBV10-3	-	TRBJ1-3	CAISESSPDSGNTIYF
TRBV16	-	TRBJ1-4	CASSQSVRGLMRNEKLFF
TRBV7-2	-	TRBJ2-3	CASSFGLAGGHRTDTQYF
TRBV7-8	-	TRBJ1-2	CASSPDGANYGYTF
TRBV19	-	TRBJ2-7	CASNKQGYDYEQYF
TRBV11-3	-	TRBJ2-7	CASSRQGFGEQYF
TRBV6-1	-	TRBJ1-2	CASSEAGGQLNYGYTF
TRBV18	-	TRBJ2-5	CASSPPRASGGEETQYF
TRBV7-2	-	TRBJ1-2	CASSSDPAGGNGYTF
TRBV11-2	-	TRBJ2-3	CASSLSPSDTQYF
TRBV7-2	-	TRBJ2-5	CASSPDRRETQYF